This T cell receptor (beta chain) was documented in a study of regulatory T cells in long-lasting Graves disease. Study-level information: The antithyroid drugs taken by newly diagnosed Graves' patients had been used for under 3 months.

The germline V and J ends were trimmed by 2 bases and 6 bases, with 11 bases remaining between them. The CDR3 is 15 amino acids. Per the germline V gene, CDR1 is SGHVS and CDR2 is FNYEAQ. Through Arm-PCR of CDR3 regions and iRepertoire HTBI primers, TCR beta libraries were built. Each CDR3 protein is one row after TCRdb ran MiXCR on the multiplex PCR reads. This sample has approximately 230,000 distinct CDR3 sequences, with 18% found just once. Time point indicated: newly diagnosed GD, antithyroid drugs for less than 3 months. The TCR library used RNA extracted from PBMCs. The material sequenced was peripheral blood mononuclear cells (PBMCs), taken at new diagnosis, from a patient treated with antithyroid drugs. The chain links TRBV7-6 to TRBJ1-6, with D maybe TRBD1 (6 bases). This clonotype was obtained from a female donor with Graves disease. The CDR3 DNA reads TGTGCCAGCAGCTTATCCCAGGACAGTAATTCACCCCTCCACTTT. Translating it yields CASSLSQDSNSPLHF.